One sample yielded the 3 T cell receptor beta chains listed below, sequenced in a study of cytomegalovirus exposure and HLA in healthy donors. It was with 60 Vbeta and 13 Jbeta primers that the PCR ran. Measured with immunoSEQ multiplex PCR; TCRdb has only the in-frame clones, and not every one. The sample holds 100,000 to 150,000 clones; more than 75% are singletons and the top ten take 9.5% to 13%. The sequencing input was PBMCs. Receptors originate from a man younger than 40 in good health and CMV-seropositive.

The chain recombines TRBV18 with TRBJ1-2; D call uncertain. Trimming stripped 2 bases from V and 4 bases from J, with 8 bases between. The CDR3 extends over 13 amino acids. CDR1 is KGHSH and CDR2 is LQKENI in the germline V gene. The CDR3 region has the DNA TGTGCCAGCTCACCAACAGATGTCTATGGCTACACCTTC. Its protein is CASSPTDVYGYTF.

The V and J genes are TRBV19 and TRBJ2-3; 8 bases match TRBD1. Unmatched junction bases numbered 4, after V lost 3 bases and J lost 5 bases. This CDR3 region has 14 residues. Germline-derived CDR1 and CDR2 are LNHDA and SQIVND (reference sequence). CDR3 region: CASSIQGAGDTQYF. As DNA, the CDR3 is TGTGCCAGTAGTATTCAGGGGGCCGGAGATACGCAGTATTTT.

This chain connects TRBV7-9 to TRBJ1-1; D is possibly TRBD1 (5 bases). The CDR3 extends over 16 amino acids. Germline loops: CDR1 SEHNR, CDR2 FQNEAQ (reference sequence). V lost 5 bases and J 4 bases, leaving 20 bases between the germline ends. The chain's CDR3 is CASSHAGGRGSTEAFF. CDR3 coding DNA: TGTGCCAGCAGCCACGCGGGTGGGAGGGGTTCCACTGAAGCTTTCTTT. Using reference TRBV7-9 and TRBJ1-1 for the parts outside the CDR3, the full variable domain is DTGVSQNPRHKITKRGQNVTFRCDPISEHNRLYWYRQTLGQGPEFLTYFQNEAQLEKSRLLSDRFSAERPKGSFSTLEIQRTEQGDSAMYLCASSHAGGRGSTEAFFGQGTRLTVV.